This T cell receptor beta chain was documented in a study of cytomegalovirus exposure and HLA in healthy donors. Notes on the study in general: No immune exposure information besides CMV serostatus was available. With DRB1 most and HLA-C fewest, TCR association rates differed between HLA loci in a later analysis.

Donors were nominally healthy when sampled, though unrecorded immune exposures were likely. Primers included in the PCR were 60 Vbeta and 13 Jbeta primers. The protocol was immunoSEQ multiplex PCR, while the TCRdb copy is restricted to in-frame clones and leaves out a portion. The sample includes fewer than 150,000 clones, about 74% of them seen just once. The germline V and J ends were trimmed by 7 bases and 2 bases, with 10 bases remaining between them. The CDR3 runs 12 residues. Germline loops: CDR1 SGHNT, CDR2 YYREEE (reference sequence). Concerning this clone itself: Its antigen is still unknown.

What was sequenced was PBMCs. This sequence originates from a middle-aged man in good health and CMV-seronegative. This sequence joins TRBV5-4 and TRBJ2-7; a possible D gene is TRBD2 (5 bases). The CDR3 nucleotides are TGTGCCAGCGGGGAGACGGCCTACGAGCAGTACTTC. This translates into CASGETAYEQYF.